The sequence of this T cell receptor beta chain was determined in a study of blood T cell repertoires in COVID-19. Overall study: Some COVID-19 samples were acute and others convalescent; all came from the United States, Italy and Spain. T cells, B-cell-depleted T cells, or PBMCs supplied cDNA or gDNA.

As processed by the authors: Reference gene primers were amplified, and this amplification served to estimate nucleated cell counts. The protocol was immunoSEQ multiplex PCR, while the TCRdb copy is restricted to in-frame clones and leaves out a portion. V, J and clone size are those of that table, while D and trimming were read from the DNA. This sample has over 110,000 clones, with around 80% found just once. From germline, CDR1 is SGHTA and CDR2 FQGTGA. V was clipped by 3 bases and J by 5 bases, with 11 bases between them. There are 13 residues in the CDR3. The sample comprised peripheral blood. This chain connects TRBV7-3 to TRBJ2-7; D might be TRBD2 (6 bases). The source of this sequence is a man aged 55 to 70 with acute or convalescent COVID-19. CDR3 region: CASSFQGGDEQYF. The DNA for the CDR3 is TGTGCCAGCAGCTTCCAGGGAGGCGACGAGCAGTACTTC. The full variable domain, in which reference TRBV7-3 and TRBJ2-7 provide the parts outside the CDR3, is GAGVSQTPSNKVTEKGKYVELRCDPISGHTALYWYRQSLGQGPEFLIYFQGTGAADDSGLPNDRFFAVRPEGSVSTLKIQRTERGDSAVYLCASSFQGGDEQYFGPGTRLTVT.